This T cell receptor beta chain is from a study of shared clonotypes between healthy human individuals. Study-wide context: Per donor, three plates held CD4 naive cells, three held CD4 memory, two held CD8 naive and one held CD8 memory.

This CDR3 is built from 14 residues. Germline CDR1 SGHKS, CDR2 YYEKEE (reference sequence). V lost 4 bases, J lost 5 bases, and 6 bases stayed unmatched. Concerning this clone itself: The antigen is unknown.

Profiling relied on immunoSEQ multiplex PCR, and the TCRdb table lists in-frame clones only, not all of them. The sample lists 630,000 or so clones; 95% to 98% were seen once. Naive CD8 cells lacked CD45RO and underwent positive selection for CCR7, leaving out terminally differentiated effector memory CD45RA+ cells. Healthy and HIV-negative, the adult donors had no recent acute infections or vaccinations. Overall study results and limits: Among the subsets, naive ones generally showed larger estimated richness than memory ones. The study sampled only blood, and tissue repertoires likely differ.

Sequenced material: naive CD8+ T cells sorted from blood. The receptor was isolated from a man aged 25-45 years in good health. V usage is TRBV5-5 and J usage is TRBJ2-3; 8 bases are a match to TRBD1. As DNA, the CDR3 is TGTGCCAGCAGCACCGGACAGGGCCGAGATACGCAGTATTTT. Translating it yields CASSTGQGRDTQYF.